This T cell receptor (beta chain) appears in the sequencing data of a study of technical replicates of blood from a few donors. Clones were sequenced by immunoSEQ multiplex PCR, and TCRdb holds only the in-frame ones, with some missing. The table has 75,000 to 100,000 clones, approximately 95% seen once. Germline V gene data show CDR1 as SGHNT and CDR2 as YENEEA. This CDR3 is built from 15 residues. Trimming cost V 3 bases and J 3 bases, with 14 bases left between them. This receptor was identified in a human donor in good health. Sample: T cells isolated from PBMCs. The chain joins TRBV11-3 to TRBJ1-2; D remains ambiguous. The CDR3 sequence: CASSFFKAEDYGYTF. In nucleotides, the CDR3 is TGTGCCAGCAGCTTCTTTAAGGCGGAAGACTATGGCTACACCTTC. The full variable domain, completed using reference TRBV11-3 and TRBJ1-2, is EAGVVQSPRYKIIEKKQPVAFWCNPISGHNTLYWYLQNLGQGPELLIRYENEEAVDDSQLPKDRFSAERLKGVDSTLKIQPAELGDSAVYLCASSFFKAEDYGYTFGSGTRLTVV.